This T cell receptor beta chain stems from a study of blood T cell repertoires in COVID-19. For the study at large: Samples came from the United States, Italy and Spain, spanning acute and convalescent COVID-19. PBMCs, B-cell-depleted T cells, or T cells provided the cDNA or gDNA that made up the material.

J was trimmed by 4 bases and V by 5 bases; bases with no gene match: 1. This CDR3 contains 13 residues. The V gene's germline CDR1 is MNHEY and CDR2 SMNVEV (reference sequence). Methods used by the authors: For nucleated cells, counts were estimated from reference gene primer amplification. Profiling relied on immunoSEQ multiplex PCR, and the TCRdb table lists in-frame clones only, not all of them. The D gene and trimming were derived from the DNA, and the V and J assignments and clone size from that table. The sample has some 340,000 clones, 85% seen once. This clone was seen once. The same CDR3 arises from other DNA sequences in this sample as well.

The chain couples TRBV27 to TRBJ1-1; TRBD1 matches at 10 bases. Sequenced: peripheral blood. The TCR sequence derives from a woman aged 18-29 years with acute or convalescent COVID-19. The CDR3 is CASSGQGGTEAFF. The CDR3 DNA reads TGTGCCAGCAGTGGACAGGGGGGCACTGAAGCTTTCTTT.